The sequence of this T cell receptor (beta chain) was determined in a study of early T cells in non-severe SARS-CoV-2 infection. Molecules of cDNA were individually given unique molecular identifiers that were attached to them. TCRdb re-called the 5' RACE reads with MiXCR, one entry per CDR3 protein. Of fewer than 75,000 distinct CDR3 sequences in the sample, roughly 18% are singletons; the top ten hold 8.9%. This CDR3 is 12 amino acids long. Between the trimmed V and J ends, which lost 1 base and 8 bases, there was a span of 6 bases. CDR1 and CDR2 (germline): SEHNR, FQNEAQ (reference sequence). The rearrangement joins TRBV7-9 to TRBJ1-3; D remains unclear. This sample comprised whole blood, obtained at baseline. This TCR derives from an adult who was a healthcare worker with PCR-confirmed SARS-CoV-2 infection or an uninfected control (not recorded which). DNA of the CDR3: TGTGCCAGCAGCTTAGTGCCGGACACCATATATTTT. Its translation is CASSLVPDTIYF. The full variable domain, rest sourced from reference TRBV7-9 and TRBJ1-3, is DTGVSQNPRHKITKRGQNVTFRCDPISEHNRLYWYRQTLGQGPEFLTYFQNEAQLEKSRLLSDRFSAERPKGSFSTLEIQRTEQGDSAMYLCASSLVPDTIYFGEGSWLTVV.